The clone carrying this T cell receptor (beta chain) has just one count. This sample is part of a study of blood T cell repertoires in COVID-19. Study details: COVID-19 samples collected from the United States, Italy and Spain covered acute and convalescent phases. In each case, the material was cDNA or gDNA derived from T cells, B-cell-depleted T cells, or PBMCs.

This CDR3 is 16 amino acids long. Per germline, CDR1 SEHNR and CDR2 FQNEAQ (reference sequence). After removal of 3 bases from V and 0 bases from J, the junction contained 5 bases not matched to a gene. In the source study's methods: Reference gene primer amplification gave nucleated cell count estimates. Libraries were prepared by immunoSEQ multiplex PCR; TCRdb keeps only in-frame clonotypes and omits some of them. V, J and clone size are taken as reported in that table, and D and trimming were inferred from the DNA itself. Of 150,000 to 200,000 clones listed, roughly 76% are singletons. V gene TRBV7-9 combines with J gene TRBJ2-4; 7 nucleotides align to TRBD1. The TCR was taken from a woman aged 45-60 years with active or convalescent COVID-19. Material for sequencing was peripheral blood. CDR3 region: CASSLGQRIAKNIQYF. In DNA, the CDR3 is TGTGCCAGCAGCTTGGGACAGAGAATAGCCAAAAACATTCAGTACTTC.